These 15 T cell receptor beta chains were sequenced from one sample in a study of T cells in localized non-small cell lung cancer. Sequenced by immunoSEQ multiplex PCR; TCRdb stores in-frame clones only, minus some. The sample has under 55,000 clones, about 78% seen once. Material: PBMCs, obtained before any cancer treatment. These receptors came from a woman between 35 and 70 years old with stage II lung adenocarcinoma.

This clone was seen once. The chain couples TRBV19 to TRBJ2-2; 16 bases map to TRBD2. J lost 8 bases, V lost 7 bases, and 10 bases had no gene match. CDR1 and CDR2 from the germline V gene are LNHDA and SQIVND (reference sequence). The CDR3 length is 17 residues. For the CDR3, the DNA is TGTGCCAGTACCCCCCAGGGACTAGCGGGGGGGGGTGGGGAGCTGTTTTTT. This encodes CASTPQGLAGGGGELFF.

The rearrangement uses TRBV6-1 and TRBJ2-1; TRBD1 matches at 9 bases. Germline CDR1 reads MNHNS; CDR2 reads SASEGT. CDR3 length: 14 amino acids. J lost 6 bases, V lost 8 bases, and 8 bases had no gene match. The CDR3: CASERDRALNEQFF. The CDR3 bases are TGTGCCAGCGAACGGGACAGGGCACTCAATGAGCAGTTCTTC.

J is TRBJ1-1 and V is TRBV18; D possibly corresponds to TRBD1 (5 bases). This CDR3 spans 14 amino acids. CDR1 KGHSH and CDR2 LQKENI come from the germline V gene. V was trimmed by 3 bases and J by 10 bases, leaving 18 bases between them. Here the CDR3 reads CASSPERDGATAFF. CDR3 in DNA: TGTGCCAGCTCACCGGAGAGGGATGGGGCAACAGCTTTCTTT.

CDR3 DNA sequence: TGTGCCAGCTCCCCGGACAGGGGGCACGAAAAACTGTTTTTT. Translated: CASSPDRGHEKLFF. The gene calls are TRBV18 and TRBJ1-4; 11 bases are a match to TRBD1. V lost 6 bases, J lost 8 bases, and 5 bases stayed unmatched. Germline-derived CDR1 and CDR2 are KGHSH and LQKENI. CDR3 length: 14 amino acids.

The chain recombines TRBV5-1 with TRBJ2-5; 15 bases are shared with TRBD2. With 2 bases clipped from V and 5 bases from J, the junction kept 7 bases outside the gene matches. Germline lookup yields CDR1 SGHRS and CDR2 YFSETQ. The CDR3 extends over 17 amino acids. The chain's CDR3 is CASSLTGLAGGQETQYF. The CDR3 region has the DNA TGCGCCAGCAGCTTAACGGGACTAGCGGGGGGCCAGGAGACCCAGTACTTC.

The genes are TRBV7-9 and TRBJ1-1; D possibly corresponds to TRBD1 (5 bases). The CDR3 is made up of 14 amino acids. The germline V and J ends were trimmed by 5 bases and 1 base, with 11 bases remaining between them. Germline V gives CDR1 SEHNR, CDR2 FQNEAQ (reference sequence). CDR3 sequence: CASSPRGGNTEAFF. Written as DNA, the CDR3 is TGTGCCAGCAGCCCCCGCGGGGGGAACACTGAAGCTTTCTTT.

By share of the sample, this clone is medium-sized (0.01 to 0.1%). This CDR3 is also generated by other DNA sequences in the sample. The chain couples TRBV7-2 to TRBJ2-7; D perhaps matches TRBD1 (6 bases). This CDR3 has 11 residues. Germline V CDR1 and CDR2: SGHTA, FQGNSA. Deletions cut 5 bases from V and 4 bases from J, with 6 bases between. The CDR3 is CASSDRYEQYF. For the CDR3, the DNA is TGTGCCAGCAGCGACAGGTACGAGCAGTACTTC.

V is TRBV5-4 and J is TRBJ1-3; tentatively, D is TRBD1 (6 bases). The V end lost 1 base, the J end lost 2 bases, and 7 bases lay between the germline ends. The CDR3 sequence is 14 residues long. Germline CDR1 is SGHNT and CDR2 is YYREEE (reference sequence). The CDR3 loop is CASSLTGTGNTIYF. Here the CDR3 DNA reads TGTGCCAGCAGCTTGACAGGGACTGGAAACACCATATATTTT.

The rearrangement uses TRBV6-5 and TRBJ1-2, with D hard to call. V lost 2 bases, J lost 8 bases, and 18 bases lay in between. Per the germline V gene, CDR1 is MNHEY and CDR2 is SVGAGI. The CDR3 has 15 amino acids. In nucleotides, the CDR3 is TGTGCCAGCAGTTACCTCCCCCCAGGAGAATGGGGCTACACCTTC. Translation gives CASSYLPPGEWGYTF.

This sequence joins TRBV5-6 and TRBJ2-1; D possibly matches TRBD1 or TRBD2 (5 bases each). The CDR3 sequence is 15 residues long. The germline gives CDR1 SGHDT, CDR2 YYEEEE. V lost 1 base to trimming and J lost 1 base, with 9 bases between them. This chain's CDR3 is CASSLRGLSYNEQFF. DNA of the CDR3: TGTGCCAGCAGCTTGCGGGGCCTTTCCTACAATGAGCAGTTCTTC.

The rearrangement links TRBV13 to TRBJ2-7; tentatively, D is TRBD1 (6 bases). The V end was cut by 1 base, the J end by 2 bases, with 18 bases between. The germline V gene encodes CDR1 PRHDT and CDR2 FYEKMQ (reference sequence). This CDR3 has 17 residues. The CDR3 DNA sequence: TGTGCCAGCAGCTTAGCATTGAGGACAGACGACCCCTACGAGCAGTACTTC. Its translation: CASSLALRTDDPYEQYF. The variable domain in full, completed from reference TRBV13 and TRBJ2-7, reads AAGVIQSPRHLIKEKRETATLKCYPIPRHDTVYWYQQGPGQDPQFLISFYEKMQSDKGSIPDRFSAQQFSDYHSELNMSSLELGDSALYFCASSLALRTDDPYEQYFGPGTRLTVT.

By its share, this clone is medium-sized. The V call is TRBV6-1, the J call TRBJ1-3, with no clear D. Germline CDR1 is MNHNS and CDR2 is SASEGT. CDR3 length: 15 residues. The V and J ends lost 3 bases and 1 base respectively, with 10 bases between them. CDR3 bases: TGTGCCAGCAGTGATGCTACGCTTTCTGGAAACACCATATATTTT. As protein: CASSDATLSGNTIYF.

CDR3 bases: TGTGCCAGCAGCTTGGGTGGGTCAAGTTCCTATGGCTACACCTTC. Translation: CASSLGGSSSYGYTF. This rearrangement joins TRBV5-4 to TRBJ1-2; D unclear. The V and J ends lost 0 bases and 4 bases respectively, with 13 bases between them. This CDR3 spans 15 amino acids. Germline assignment: CDR1 SGHNT and CDR2 YYREEE (reference sequence).

CDR3 coding DNA: TGTGCCAGTAGTCGGGGACAGTCCTACGAGCAGTACTTC. It yields the protein CASSRGQSYEQYF. This rearrangement joins TRBV19 to TRBJ2-7; TRBD1 agrees at 7 bases. The CDR3 has 13 amino acids. The germline gives CDR1 LNHDA, CDR2 SQIVND (reference sequence). With 5 bases clipped from V and 1 base from J, the junction kept 2 bases outside the gene matches.

This chain joins TRBV27 and TRBJ1-1; 7 bases map to TRBD1. The V gene's germline CDR1 is MNHEY and CDR2 SMNVEV (reference sequence). V lost 6 bases, J lost 1 base, and 5 bases stayed unmatched. The CDR3 contains 14 residues. This chain's CDR3 is CASRTQGRNTEAFF. CDR3 bases: TGTGCCAGCAGGACACAGGGGAGGAACACTGAAGCTTTCTTT.